The entry below describes one TCR beta chain. Its specificity is not known. Here immunoSEQ multiplex PCR was the method, and the copy in TCRdb shows in-frame clones only, minus some. The sample holds some 110,000 clones, over 85% seen once. The CDR3 is 15 residues long. Trimming took 1 base from V and 2 from J, leaving 12 bases between them. Germline assignment: CDR1 SGDLS and CDR2 YYNGEE. This sample was taken from a study of siplizumab effects on memory and regulatory T cells. Overall study findings and caveats: No assignable naive or memory phenotype existed for roughly 75-95% of proliferating CD4+ or CD8+ clones. Alloreactive sequences traceable to unstimulated CD4+ memory cells were significantly reduced by siplizumab. Memory cells seemed less diverse than naive T cells, which also seemed major contributors to the alloresponse. A minor share of alloreactive clones matched unstimulated subsets.

V is TRBV9 and J is TRBJ2-5, with unresolved D. The TCR comes from a human donor in good health. The specimen sequenced was Tregs sorted from blood. This CDR3 is CASSVRLGSQETQYF. CDR3 nucleotide sequence: TGTGCCAGCAGCGTAAGGTTGGGATCTCAAGAGACCCAGTACTTC.